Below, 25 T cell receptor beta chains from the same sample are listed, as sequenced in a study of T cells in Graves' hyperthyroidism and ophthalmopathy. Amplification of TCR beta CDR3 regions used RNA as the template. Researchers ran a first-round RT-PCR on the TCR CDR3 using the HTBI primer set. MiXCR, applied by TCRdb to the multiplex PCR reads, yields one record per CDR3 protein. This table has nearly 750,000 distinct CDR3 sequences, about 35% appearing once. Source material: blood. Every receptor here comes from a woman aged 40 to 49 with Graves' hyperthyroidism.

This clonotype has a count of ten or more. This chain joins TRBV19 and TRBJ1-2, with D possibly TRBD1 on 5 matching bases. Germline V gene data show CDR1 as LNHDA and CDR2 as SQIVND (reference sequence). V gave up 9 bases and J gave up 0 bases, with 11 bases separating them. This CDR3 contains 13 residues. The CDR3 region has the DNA TGTGCCAGCAGTCAGGGACCTAACTATGGCTACACCTTC. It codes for CASSQGPNYGYTF.

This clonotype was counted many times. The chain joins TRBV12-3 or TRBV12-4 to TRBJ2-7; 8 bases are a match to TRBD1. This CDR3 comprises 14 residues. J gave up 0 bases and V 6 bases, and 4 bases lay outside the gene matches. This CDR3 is CASRDRVTSYEQYF. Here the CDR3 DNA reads TGTGCCAGCAGGGACAGGGTGACCTCCTACGAGCAGTACTTC.

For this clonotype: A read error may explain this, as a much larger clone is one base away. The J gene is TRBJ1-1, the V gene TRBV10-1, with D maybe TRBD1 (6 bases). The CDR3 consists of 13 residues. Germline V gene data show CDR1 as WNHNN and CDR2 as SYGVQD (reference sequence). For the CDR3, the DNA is TGCGCCAGCAGTTCCCACAGGGAGTCTGACGCTTTCTTT. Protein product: CASSSHRESDAFF.

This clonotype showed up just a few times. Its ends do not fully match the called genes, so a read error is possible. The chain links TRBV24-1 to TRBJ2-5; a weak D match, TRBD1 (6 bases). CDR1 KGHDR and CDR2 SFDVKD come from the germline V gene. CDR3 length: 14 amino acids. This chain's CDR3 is CASSTHRAPGTQYF. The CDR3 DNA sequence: TGTGCCAGCAGTACACACAGGGCCCCGGGGACCCAGTACTTC.

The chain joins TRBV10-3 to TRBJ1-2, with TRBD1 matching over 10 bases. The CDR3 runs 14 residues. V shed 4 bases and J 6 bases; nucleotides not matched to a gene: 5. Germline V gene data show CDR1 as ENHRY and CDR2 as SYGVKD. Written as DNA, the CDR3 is TGTGCCATCAGTGGGGACAGGGGTCCGGATGGCTACACCTTC. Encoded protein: CAISGDRGPDGYTF.

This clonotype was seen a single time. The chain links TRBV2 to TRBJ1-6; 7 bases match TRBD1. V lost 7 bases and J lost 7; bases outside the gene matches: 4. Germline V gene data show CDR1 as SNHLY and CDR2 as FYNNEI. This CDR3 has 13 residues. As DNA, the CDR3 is TGTGCCAGCATAGGCAGGGGGAATTCACCCCTCCACTTT. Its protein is CASIGRGNSPLHF.

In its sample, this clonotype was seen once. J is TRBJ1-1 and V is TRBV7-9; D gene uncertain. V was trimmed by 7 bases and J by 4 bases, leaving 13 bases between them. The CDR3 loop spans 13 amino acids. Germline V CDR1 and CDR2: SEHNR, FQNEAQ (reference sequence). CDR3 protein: CASTLGLRTEAFF. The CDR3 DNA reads TGTGCCAGCACTCTGGGGTTGCGCACTGAAGCTTTCTTT.

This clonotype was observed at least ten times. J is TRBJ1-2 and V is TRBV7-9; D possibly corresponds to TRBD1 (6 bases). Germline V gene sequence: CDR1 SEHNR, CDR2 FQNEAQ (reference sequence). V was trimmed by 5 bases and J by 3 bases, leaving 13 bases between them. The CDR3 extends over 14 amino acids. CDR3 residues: CASSARTAHYGYTF. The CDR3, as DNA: TGTGCCAGCAGCGCTCGGACAGCCCACTATGGCTACACCTTC.

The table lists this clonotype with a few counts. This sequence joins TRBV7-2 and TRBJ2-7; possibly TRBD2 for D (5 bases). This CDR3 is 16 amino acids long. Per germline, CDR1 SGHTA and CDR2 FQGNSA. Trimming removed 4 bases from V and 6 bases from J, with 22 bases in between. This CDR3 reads CASSSSGVGNLGEQYF. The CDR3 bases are TGTGCCAGCAGCTCCTCGGGTGTCGGGAACCTCGGCGAGCAGTACTTC. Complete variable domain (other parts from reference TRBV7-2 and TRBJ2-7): GAGVSQSPSNKVTEKGKDVELRCDPISGHTALYWYRQSLGQGLEFLIYFQGNSAPDKSGLPSDRFSAERTGGSVSTLTIQRTQQEDSAVYLCASSSSGVGNLGEQYFGPGTRLTVT.

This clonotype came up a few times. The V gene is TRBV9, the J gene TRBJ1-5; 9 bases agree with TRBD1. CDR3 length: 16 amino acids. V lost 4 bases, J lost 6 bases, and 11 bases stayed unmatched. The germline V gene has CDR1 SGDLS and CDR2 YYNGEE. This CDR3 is CASSPLRQGDRQPQHF. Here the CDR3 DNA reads TGTGCCAGCAGCCCTTTGAGACAGGGGGATCGTCAGCCCCAGCATTTT.

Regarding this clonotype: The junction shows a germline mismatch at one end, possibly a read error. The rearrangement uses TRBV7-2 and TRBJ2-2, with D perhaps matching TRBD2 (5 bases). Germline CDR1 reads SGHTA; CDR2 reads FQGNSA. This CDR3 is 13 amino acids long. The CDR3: CASSLVVTGEPFF. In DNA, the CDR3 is TGTGCCAGCAGCTTAGTAGTGACCGGGGAGCCGTTTTTT.

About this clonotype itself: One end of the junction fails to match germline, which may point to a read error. The CDR3 here is CASRLGDTQYF. The CDR3 region has the DNA TGTGCCAGCAGATTAGGAGATACGCAGTATTTT. The chain uses TRBV11-2 and TRBJ2-3; no clear D. CDR3 length: 11 amino acids. Germline assignment: CDR1 SGHAT and CDR2 FQNNGV.

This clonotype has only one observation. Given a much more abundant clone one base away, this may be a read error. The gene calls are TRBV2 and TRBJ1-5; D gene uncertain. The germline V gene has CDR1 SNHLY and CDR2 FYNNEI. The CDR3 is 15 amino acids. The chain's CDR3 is CASSSAGRVDHPQHF. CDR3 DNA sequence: TGTGCCAGCAGTTCCGCCGGGCGCGTTGATCACCCCCAGCATTTT.

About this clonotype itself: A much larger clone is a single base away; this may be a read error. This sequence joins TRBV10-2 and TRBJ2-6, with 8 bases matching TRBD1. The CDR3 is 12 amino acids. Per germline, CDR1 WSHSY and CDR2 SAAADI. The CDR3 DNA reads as TGTGCCAGCGGGCAGGGGGCCAACGTCCTGGCTTTC. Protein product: CASGQGANVLAF.

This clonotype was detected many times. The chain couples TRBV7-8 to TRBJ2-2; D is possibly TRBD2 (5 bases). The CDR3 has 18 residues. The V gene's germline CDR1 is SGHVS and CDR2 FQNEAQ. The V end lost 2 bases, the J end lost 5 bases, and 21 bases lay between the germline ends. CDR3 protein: CASSLQLGAVGGTGELFF. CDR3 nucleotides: TGTGCCAGCAGCTTACAGCTGGGCGCGGTAGGAGGAACCGGGGAGCTGTTTTTT.

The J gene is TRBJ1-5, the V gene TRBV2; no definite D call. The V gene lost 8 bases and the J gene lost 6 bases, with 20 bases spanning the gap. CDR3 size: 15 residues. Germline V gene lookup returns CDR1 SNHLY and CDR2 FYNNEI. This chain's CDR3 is CASSRTEGAFQPQHF. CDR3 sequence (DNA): TGTGCCAGCTCAAGGACCGAAGGTGCTTTTCAGCCCCAGCATTTT.

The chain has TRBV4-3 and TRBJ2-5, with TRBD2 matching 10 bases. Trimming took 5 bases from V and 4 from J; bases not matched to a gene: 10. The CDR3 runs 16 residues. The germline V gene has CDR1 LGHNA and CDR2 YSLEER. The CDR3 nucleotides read TGCGCCAGCAGCTCAACCCCAGCGGGGGGGCGAGAGACCCAGTACTTC. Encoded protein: CASSSTPAGGRETQYF.

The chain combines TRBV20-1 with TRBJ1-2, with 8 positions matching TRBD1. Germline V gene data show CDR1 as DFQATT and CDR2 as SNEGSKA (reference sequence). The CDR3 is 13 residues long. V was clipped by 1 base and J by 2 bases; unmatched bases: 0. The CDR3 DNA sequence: TGCAGTGCTAGAGCAGGGGGCAACTATGGCTACACCTTC. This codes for CSARAGGNYGYTF.

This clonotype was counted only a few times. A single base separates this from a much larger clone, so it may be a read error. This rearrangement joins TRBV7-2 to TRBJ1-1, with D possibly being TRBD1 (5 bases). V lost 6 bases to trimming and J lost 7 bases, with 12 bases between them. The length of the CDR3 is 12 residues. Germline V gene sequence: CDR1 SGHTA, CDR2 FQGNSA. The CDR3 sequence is CASSRAGIEAFF. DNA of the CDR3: TGTGCCAGCAGTCGGGCAGGGATTGAAGCTTTCTTT.

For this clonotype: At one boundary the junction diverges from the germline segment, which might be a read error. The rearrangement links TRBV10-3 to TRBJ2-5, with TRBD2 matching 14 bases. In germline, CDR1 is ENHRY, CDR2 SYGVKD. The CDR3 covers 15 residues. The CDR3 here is CASSWGLAGVETQYF. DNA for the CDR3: TGTGCCAGCAGTTGGGGACTAGCGGGGGTCGAGACCCAGTACTTC.

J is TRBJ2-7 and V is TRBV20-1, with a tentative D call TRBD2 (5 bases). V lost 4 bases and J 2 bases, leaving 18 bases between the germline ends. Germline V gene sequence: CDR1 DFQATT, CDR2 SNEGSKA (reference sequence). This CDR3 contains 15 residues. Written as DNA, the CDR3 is TGCAGTGCTATCCCAACCCCCGGGATAGCCTACGAGCAGTACTTC. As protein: CSAIPTPGIAYEQYF.

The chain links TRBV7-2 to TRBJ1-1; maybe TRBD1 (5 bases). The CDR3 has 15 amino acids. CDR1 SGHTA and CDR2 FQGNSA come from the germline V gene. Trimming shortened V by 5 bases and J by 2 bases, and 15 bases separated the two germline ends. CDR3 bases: TGTGCCAGCAGCCCCTTCGGGACGGGAAACACTGAAGCTTTCTTT. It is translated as CASSPFGTGNTEAFF.

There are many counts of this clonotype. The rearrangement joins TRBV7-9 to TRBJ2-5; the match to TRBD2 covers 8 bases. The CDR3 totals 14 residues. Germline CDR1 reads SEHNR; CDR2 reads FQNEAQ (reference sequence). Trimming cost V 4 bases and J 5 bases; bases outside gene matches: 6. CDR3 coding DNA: TGTGCCAGCAGCTACTCCGCGGGGGGCGAGACCCAGTACTTC. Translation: CASSYSAGGETQYF.

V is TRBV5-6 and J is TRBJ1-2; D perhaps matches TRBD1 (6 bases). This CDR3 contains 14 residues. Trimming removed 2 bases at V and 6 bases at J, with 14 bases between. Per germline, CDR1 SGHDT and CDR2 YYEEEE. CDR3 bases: TGTGCCAGCAGCTTCGTGGGCAGGGGCGATGGCTACACCTTC. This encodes CASSFVGRGDGYTF. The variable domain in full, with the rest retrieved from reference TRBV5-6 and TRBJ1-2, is DAGVTQSPTHLIKTRGQQVTLRCSPKSGHDTVSWYQQALGQGPQFIFQYYEEEERQRGNFPDRFSGHQFPNYSSELNVNALLLGDSALYLCASSFVGRGDGYTFGSGTRLTVV.

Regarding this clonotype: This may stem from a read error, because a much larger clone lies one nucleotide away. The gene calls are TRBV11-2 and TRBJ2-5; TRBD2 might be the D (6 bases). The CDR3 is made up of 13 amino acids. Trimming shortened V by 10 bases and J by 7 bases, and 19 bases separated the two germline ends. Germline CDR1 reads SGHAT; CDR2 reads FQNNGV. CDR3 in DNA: TGTGCCACCTGGGGGGAGGAGGGAGGGACCCAGTACTTC. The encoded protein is CATWGEEGGTQYF.